Listed here are 25 T cell receptor beta chains from one sample, sequenced in a study of blood T cell repertoires in COVID-19 (dated by TCRdb to the early 2020s). Receptors were amplified or captured by the immunoSEQ multiplex PCR assay. TCRdb holds this immuneACCESS table with in-frame rearrangements only. Some clones are missing; in checked studies, unresolved V genes explain under half, and the rest has no known cause. This sample holds roughly 200,000 clones; approximately 83% were observed only once. Around 4.4% of the sample is taken by the ten largest. Sample: peripheral blood. These receptors were taken from a man between 50 and 59 years old with active or convalescent COVID-19.

V usage is TRBV5-1 and J usage is TRBJ1-2; D is uncertain. The germline V gene has CDR1 SGHRS and CDR2 YFSETQ. Trimming cost V 0 bases and J 7 bases, with 13 bases left between them. CDR3 length: 14 residues. The CDR3 DNA is TGCGCCAGCAGCTTGGATCCCCTTCGGTTTGGCTACACCTTC. Translation gives CASSLDPLRFGYTF. The full variable domain, with the rest looked up from reference TRBV5-1 and TRBJ1-2, is KAGVTQTPRYLIKTRGQQVTLSCSPISGHRSVSWYQQTPGQGLQFLFEYFSETQRNKGNFPGRFSGRQFSNSRSEMNVSTLELGDSALYLCASSLDPLRFGYTFGSGTRLTVV.

This clone has a single count. The rearrangement uses TRBV7-9 and TRBJ2-3, with 11 bases aligning to TRBD2. The junction had 6 bases not matched to a gene; V was cut back by 4 bases and J by 3 bases. This CDR3 contains 16 residues. CDR1 and CDR2 from the germline V gene are SEHNR and FQNEAQ (reference sequence). CDR3 DNA sequence: TGTGCCAGCAGCTACCGACTAGCGGGGCAGACAGATACGCAGTATTTT. Amino acid sequence: CASSYRLAGQTDTQYF.

The rearrangement joins TRBV5-5 to TRBJ1-5; D remains unclear. CDR1 and CDR2 from the germline V gene are SGHKS and YYEKEE (reference sequence). This CDR3 has 14 residues. V was cut by 0 bases and J by 3 bases, with 7 bases left in between. Here the CDR3 reads CASSLGPINQPQHF. Here the CDR3 DNA reads TGTGCCAGCAGCTTGGGGCCGATCAATCAGCCCCAGCATTTT.

This clone was observed a handful of times. The chain has TRBV7-6 and TRBJ1-5, with 7 bases matching TRBD1. From germline, CDR1 is SGHVS and CDR2 FNYEAQ. V gave up 5 bases and J gave up 7 bases; unmatched junction bases: 20. The CDR3 is 18 residues long. CDR3 loop: CASSIRTGRRIWEQPQHF. In DNA, the CDR3 is TGTGCCAGCAGCATTAGGACAGGTCGAAGGATTTGGGAACAGCCCCAGCATTTT.

V is TRBV12-3 or TRBV12-4 and J is TRBJ1-5; D perhaps matches TRBD1 (5 bases). V shed 3 bases and J shed 9 bases, with 9 bases lying between them. The CDR3 extends over 12 amino acids. For the CDR3, the DNA is TGTGCCAGCAGTTTCAGCGGGGGGCCCCAGCATTTT. Encoded protein: CASSFSGGPQHF.

Only one count was recorded for this clone. The rearrangement links TRBV11-3 to TRBJ2-1; possibly TRBD2 for D (7 bases). Germline CDR1 SGHNT, CDR2 YENEEA. V was cut by 5 bases and J by 7 bases, with 18 bases left in between. The CDR3 contains 15 residues. The chain's CDR3 is CASSTGGGLGNEQFF. The CDR3 nucleotides are TGTGCCAGCAGCACTGGGGGGGGCCTGGGAAATGAGCAGTTCTTC.

This sequence joins TRBV5-1 and TRBJ2-7; TRBD1 agrees at 7 bases. The CDR3 sequence is 14 residues long. Losses at the gene ends were 4 bases for V and 0 bases for J; bases not matched to a gene: 4. Per the germline V gene, CDR1 is SGHRS and CDR2 is YFSETQ. The CDR3 sequence is CASSKDRPSYEQYF. For the CDR3, the DNA is TGCGCCAGCAGCAAGGACAGGCCCTCCTACGAGCAGTACTTC.

The chain is built from TRBV5-1 and TRBJ2-7, with a tentative D call TRBD2 (5 bases). The germline CDR1 and CDR2 sequences are SGHRS and YFSETQ. V was cut by 6 bases and J by 1 base, with 17 bases left in between. CDR3 size: 15 residues. CDR3 amino acids: CASILSPGSSYEQYF. DNA for the CDR3: TGCGCCAGCATTCTTTCTCCGGGATCTTCCTACGAGCAGTACTTC.

V is TRBV27 and J is TRBJ1-1; 11 nucleotides align to TRBD1. J lost 8 bases, V lost 6 bases, and 5 bases had no gene match. Germline CDR1 and CDR2: MNHEY and SMNVEV (reference sequence). This CDR3 region has 13 residues. The chain's CDR3 is CASRAGTGGEAFF. The CDR3 DNA reads as TGTGCCAGCAGAGCCGGGACAGGGGGGGAAGCTTTCTTT.

The rearrangement links TRBV2 to TRBJ1-2; no clear D gene. The CDR3 covers 14 residues. V lost 3 bases, J lost 3 bases, and 11 bases lay in between. Germline values: CDR1 SNHLY, CDR2 FYNNEI. The CDR3 region is CASSDLDGDYGYTF. The CDR3 DNA follows: TGTGCCAGCAGTGACCTGGACGGGGACTATGGCTACACCTTC.

This sequence joins TRBV27 and TRBJ1-6; D is unresolved. Germline V gene lookup returns CDR1 MNHEY and CDR2 SMNVEV (reference sequence). With 2 bases removed from V and 10 bases from J, the gap between germline ends came to 15 bases. This CDR3 is built from 15 residues. The CDR3 spells CASSLRRTGGSPLHF. In DNA form, the CDR3 reads TGTGCCAGCAGTTTACGCCGCACGGGTGGGTCACCCCTCCACTTT.

This clone has a handful of counts. The chain combines TRBV30 with TRBJ2-7; 7 positions agree with TRBD1. V was clipped by 2 bases and J by 7 bases; unmatched bases: 11. This CDR3 is 14 amino acids long. Germline V CDR1 and CDR2: GTSNPN, SVGIG (reference sequence). CDR3 sequence reads: CAWSTAGGTREQYF. Here the CDR3 DNA reads TGTGCCTGGAGTACGGCAGGGGGAACGAGGGAGCAGTACTTC.

The CDR3 nucleotides are TGTGCCAGCAGCGCCCATGAGGCCTACGAGCAGTACTTC. This codes for CASSAHEAYEQYF. The V call is TRBV9, the J call TRBJ2-7, with D unresolved. Trimming removed 3 bases from V and 2 bases from J, with 9 bases in between. The CDR3 loop spans 13 amino acids. Germline V gene lookup returns CDR1 SGDLS and CDR2 YYNGEE.

The V and J genes are TRBV23-1 and TRBJ1-5; a weak D match, TRBD1 (6 bases). TRBV23-1 is reported as an ORF; its role is uncertain. Trimming took 3 bases from V and 0 from J, leaving 12 bases between them. This CDR3 is 16 amino acids long. DNA of the CDR3: TGCGCCAGCAGTCATGGGACATCATATAGCAATCAGCCCCAGCATTTT. It translates to CASSHGTSYSNQPQHF.

This clone was seen once. The chain employs TRBV19 and TRBJ1-4; 7 bases match TRBD1. The junction had 9 bases not matched to a gene; V was cut back by 4 bases and J by 7 bases. CDR1 and CDR2 from the germline V gene are LNHDA and SQIVND (reference sequence). The CDR3 is 15 amino acids. The CDR3 region has the DNA TGTGCCAGTAGTAACCGGGACAGCGTGGGTGAAAAACTGTTTTTT. This encodes CASSNRDSVGEKLFF.

This chain joins TRBV28 and TRBJ2-3, with 16 bases fitting TRBD2. The CDR3 totals 19 residues. The germline gives CDR1 MDHEN, CDR2 SYDVKM. V lost 3 bases to trimming and J lost 3 bases; unmatched junction nucleotides: 9. CDR3 residues: CASSLWGLAGGFGTDTQYF. Written as DNA, the CDR3 is TGTGCCAGCAGTTTGTGGGGACTAGCGGGGGGGTTTGGGACAGATACGCAGTATTTT.

This chain uses TRBV10-3 with TRBJ1-1; D perhaps matches TRBD1 (6 bases). V was pared by 10 bases and J by 2 bases, with 20 bases between. The CDR3 length is 15 residues. Germline CDR1 is ENHRY and CDR2 is SYGVKD. The CDR3 sequence is CATRNARGPNTEAFF. In DNA form, the CDR3 reads TGTGCCACCCGAAATGCCAGGGGACCAAACACTGAAGCTTTCTTT.

This clone was observed once. The chain has TRBV5-1 and TRBJ2-2, with a possible D match to TRBD1 (6 bases). This CDR3 spans 17 amino acids. The germline CDR1 and CDR2 sequences are SGHRS and YFSETQ. Trimming stripped 4 bases from V and 3 bases from J, with 19 bases between. CDR3 amino acids: CASSPLSQGMDTGELFF. The CDR3 nucleotides are TGCGCCAGCAGCCCACTATCACAGGGTATGGACACCGGGGAGCTGTTTTTT.

The J gene is TRBJ2-5, the V gene TRBV7-8; 8 bases are shared with TRBD1. V trimming: 4 bases; J trimming: 2 bases; junction bases outside the gene matches: 0. The CDR3 has 13 amino acids. CDR1 and CDR2 from the germline V gene are SGHVS and FQNEAQ. The CDR3 spells CASSWDRQETQYF. CDR3 DNA: TGTGCCAGCAGCTGGGACAGGCAAGAGACCCAGTACTTC.

The J gene is TRBJ2-3, the V gene TRBV30, with TRBD2 matching over 8 bases. The CDR3 extends over 15 amino acids. The V segment lost 3 bases and the J segment 0 bases; nucleotides outside the gene matches: 5. CDR1 GTSNPN and CDR2 SVGIG come from the germline V gene (reference sequence). The CDR3, as DNA: TGTGCCTGGAGCGCCGGGACTAGGAGCACAGATACGCAGTATTTT. It specifies CAWSAGTRSTDTQYF.

The CDR3 loop reads CAWSVLLAGGPDTGELFF. Here the CDR3 DNA reads TGTGCCTGGAGTGTTTTGCTAGCGGGGGGCCCTGACACCGGGGAGCTGTTTTTT. This rearrangement joins TRBV30 to TRBJ2-2, with 11 bases that match TRBD2. The V segment lost 0 bases and the J segment 3 bases; nucleotides outside the gene matches: 9. The V gene's germline CDR1 is GTSNPN and CDR2 SVGIG (reference sequence). This CDR3 spans 18 amino acids.

The sample holds one count of this clone. The CDR3 DNA reads TGTGCCAGCAGCCCTGTCAGGGGCATCGGGGAGCTGTTTTTT. The encoded protein is CASSPVRGIGELFF. The rearrangement joins TRBV7-8 to TRBJ2-2; a weak D match, TRBD1 (6 bases). Trimming removed 5 bases from V and 7 bases from J, with 14 bases in between. Germline CDR1 is SGHVS and CDR2 is FQNEAQ. This CDR3 is 14 amino acids long.

The chain joins TRBV3-1 (or the pseudogene TRBV3-2) to TRBJ2-2, with 7 bases that match TRBD1. The CDR3 loop spans 17 amino acids. The trim removed 4 bases at V and 5 bases at J, leaving 13 bases unmatched. From germline, CDR1 is LGHDT and CDR2 YNNKEL (reference sequence). The DNA of the CDR3 is TGTGCCAGCAGCCGTTTTCGACAGGGTGGGGGAACCGGGGAGCTGTTTTTT. It translates to CASSRFRQGGGTGELFF.

The chain employs TRBV5-1 and TRBJ1-4, with 9 nucleotides matching TRBD1. The ends lost 4 bases at V and 7 bases at J; junction bases unmatched: 5. CDR3 length equals 14 residues. Per the germline V gene, CDR1 is SGHRS and CDR2 is YFSETQ. The CDR3: CASSPGQGSEKLFF. CDR3 coding DNA: TGCGCCAGCAGCCCGGGACAGGGAAGTGAAAAACTGTTTTTT.

This clone has a handful of counts. This chain links TRBV19 with TRBJ1-2; TRBD1 agrees at 7 bases. CDR1 and CDR2 (germline): LNHDA, SQIVND (reference sequence). V shed 5 bases, J shed 6 bases, and the junction held 3 bases outside the gene matches. CDR3 length: 12 residues. The DNA for the CDR3 is TGTGCCAGTAGTCAGGACAGGCATGGCTACACCTTC. Protein product: CASSQDRHGYTF. Using reference TRBV19 and TRBJ1-2 for the parts outside the CDR3, the full variable domain is DGGITQSPKYLFRKEGQNVTLSCEQNLNHDAMYWYRQDPGQGLRLIYYSQIVNDFQKGDIAEGYSVSREKKESFPLTVTSAQKNPTAFYLCASSQDRHGYTFGSGTRLTVV.